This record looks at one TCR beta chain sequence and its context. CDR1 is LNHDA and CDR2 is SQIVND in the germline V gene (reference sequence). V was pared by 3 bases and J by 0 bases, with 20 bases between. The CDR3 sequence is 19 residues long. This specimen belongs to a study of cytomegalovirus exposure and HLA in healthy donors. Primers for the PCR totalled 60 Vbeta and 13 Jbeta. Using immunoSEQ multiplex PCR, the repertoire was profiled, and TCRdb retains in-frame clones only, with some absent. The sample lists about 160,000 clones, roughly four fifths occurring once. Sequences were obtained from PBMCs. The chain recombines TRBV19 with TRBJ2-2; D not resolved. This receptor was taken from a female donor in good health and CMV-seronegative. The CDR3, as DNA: TGTGCCAGTAGTATTCGAGGATGGCTCGTAGCCGCGAACACCGGGGAGCTGTTTTTT. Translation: CASSIRGWLVAANTGELFF.